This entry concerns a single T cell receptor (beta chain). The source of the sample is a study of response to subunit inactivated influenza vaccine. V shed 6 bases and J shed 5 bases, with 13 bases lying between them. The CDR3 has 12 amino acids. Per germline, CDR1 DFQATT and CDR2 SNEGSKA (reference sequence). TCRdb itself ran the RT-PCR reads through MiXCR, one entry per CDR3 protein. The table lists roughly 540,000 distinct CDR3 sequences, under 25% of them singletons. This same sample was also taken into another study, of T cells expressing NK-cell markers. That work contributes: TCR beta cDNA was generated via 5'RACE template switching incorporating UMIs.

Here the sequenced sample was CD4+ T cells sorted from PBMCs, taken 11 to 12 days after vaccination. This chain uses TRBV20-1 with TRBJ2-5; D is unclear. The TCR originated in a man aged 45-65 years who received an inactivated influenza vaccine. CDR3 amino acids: CSALLTEETQYF. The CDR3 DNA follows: TGCAGTGCCTTACTGACGGAGGAGACCCAGTACTTC.